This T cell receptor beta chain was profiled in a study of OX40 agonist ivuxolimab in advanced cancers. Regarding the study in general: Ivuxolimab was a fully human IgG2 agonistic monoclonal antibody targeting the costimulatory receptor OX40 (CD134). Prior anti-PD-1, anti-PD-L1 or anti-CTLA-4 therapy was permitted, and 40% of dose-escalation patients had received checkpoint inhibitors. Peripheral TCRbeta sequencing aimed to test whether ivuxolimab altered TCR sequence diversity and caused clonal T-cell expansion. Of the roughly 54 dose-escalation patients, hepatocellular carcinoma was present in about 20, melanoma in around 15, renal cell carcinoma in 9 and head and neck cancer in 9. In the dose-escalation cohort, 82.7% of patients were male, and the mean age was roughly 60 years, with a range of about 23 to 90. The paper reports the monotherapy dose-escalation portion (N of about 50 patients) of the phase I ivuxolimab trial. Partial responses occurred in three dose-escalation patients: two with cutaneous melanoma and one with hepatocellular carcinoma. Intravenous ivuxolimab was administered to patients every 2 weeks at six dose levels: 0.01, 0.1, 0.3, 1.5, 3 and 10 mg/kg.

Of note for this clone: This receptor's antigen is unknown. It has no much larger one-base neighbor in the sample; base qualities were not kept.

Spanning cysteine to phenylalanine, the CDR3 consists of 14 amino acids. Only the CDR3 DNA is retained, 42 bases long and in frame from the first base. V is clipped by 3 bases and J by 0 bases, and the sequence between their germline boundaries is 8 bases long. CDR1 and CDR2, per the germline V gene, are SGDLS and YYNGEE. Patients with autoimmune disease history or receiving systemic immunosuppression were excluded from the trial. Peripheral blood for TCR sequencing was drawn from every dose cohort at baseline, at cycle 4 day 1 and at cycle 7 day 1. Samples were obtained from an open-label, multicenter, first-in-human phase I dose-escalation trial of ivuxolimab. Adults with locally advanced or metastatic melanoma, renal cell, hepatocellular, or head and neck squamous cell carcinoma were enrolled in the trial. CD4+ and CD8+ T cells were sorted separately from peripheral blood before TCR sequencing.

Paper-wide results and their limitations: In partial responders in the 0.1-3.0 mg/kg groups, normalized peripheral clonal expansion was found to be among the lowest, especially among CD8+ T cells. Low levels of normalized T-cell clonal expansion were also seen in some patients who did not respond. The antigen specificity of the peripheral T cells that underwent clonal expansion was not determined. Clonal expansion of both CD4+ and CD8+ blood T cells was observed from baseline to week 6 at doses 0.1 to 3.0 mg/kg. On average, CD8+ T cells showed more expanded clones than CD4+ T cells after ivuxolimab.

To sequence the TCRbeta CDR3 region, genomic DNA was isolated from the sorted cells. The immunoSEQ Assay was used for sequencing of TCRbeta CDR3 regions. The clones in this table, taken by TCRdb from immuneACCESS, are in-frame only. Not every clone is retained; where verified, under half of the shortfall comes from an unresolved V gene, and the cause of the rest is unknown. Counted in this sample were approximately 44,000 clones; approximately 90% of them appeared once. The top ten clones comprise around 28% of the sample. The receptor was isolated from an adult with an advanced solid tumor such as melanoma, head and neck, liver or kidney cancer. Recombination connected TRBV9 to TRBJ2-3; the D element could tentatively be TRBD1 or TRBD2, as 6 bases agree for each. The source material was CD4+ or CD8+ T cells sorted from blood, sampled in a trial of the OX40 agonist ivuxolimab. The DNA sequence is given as TGTGCCAGCAGCGAGGGGGGTAGCACAGATACGCAGTATTTT. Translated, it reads CASSEGGSTDTQYF.